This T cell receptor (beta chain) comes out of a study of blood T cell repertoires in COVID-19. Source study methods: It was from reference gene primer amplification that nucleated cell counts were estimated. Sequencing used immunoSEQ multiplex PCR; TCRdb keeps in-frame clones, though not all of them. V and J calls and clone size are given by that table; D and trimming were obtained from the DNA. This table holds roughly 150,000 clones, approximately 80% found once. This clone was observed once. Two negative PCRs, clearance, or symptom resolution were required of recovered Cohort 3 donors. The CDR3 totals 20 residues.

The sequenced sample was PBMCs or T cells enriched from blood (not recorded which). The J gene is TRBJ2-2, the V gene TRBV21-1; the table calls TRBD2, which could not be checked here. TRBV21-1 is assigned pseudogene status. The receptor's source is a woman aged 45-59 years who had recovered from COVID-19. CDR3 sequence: CASSKVGGLAGRANTGELFF. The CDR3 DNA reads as TGTGCCAGCAGCAAAGTCGGCGGACTAGCGGGACGCGCGAACACCGGGGAGCTGTTTTTT.